This T cell receptor beta chain was recovered during a study of T cell changes during pregnancy in multiple sclerosis. Clones were read by immunoSEQ multiplex PCR, and TCRdb kept only the in-frame ones, dropping some. The repertoire holds fewer than 140,000 clones, with 85% to 95% as singletons. CDR1 is LNHDA, CDR2 SQIVND, per germline (reference sequence). The CDR3 has 14 amino acids. Unmatched junction bases numbered 11, after V lost 9 bases and J lost 4 bases. The sample consisted of peripheral blood, taken after pregnancy. The chain carries TRBV19 and TRBJ1-1; 7 bases line up with TRBD1. The source of this sequence is a female donor with multiple sclerosis, enrolled in a pregnancy study. The CDR3 sequence is CASLDDRAGTEAFF. The CDR3 nucleotides read TGTGCCAGCTTAGATGACAGGGCTGGCACTGAAGCTTTCTTT.